Listed here are 10 T cell receptor beta chains from one sample, sequenced in a study of T-cell memory formation after mild COVID-19. Each CDR3 protein is one row after TCRdb ran MiXCR on the 5' RACE reads. The repertoire holds hundreds of thousands of distinct CDR3 sequences, with 28% as singletons. The sample consisted of PBMCs or a T cell subset sorted from them (not recorded which). These TCRs come from an adult woman who had mild COVID-19 (a few samples of this study predate the infection). Cell type and time point are not known.

V usage is TRBV5-5 and J usage is TRBJ1-2; 8 nucleotides agree with TRBD1. The CDR3 loop spans 13 amino acids. Trimming cost V 4 bases and J 8 bases; bases outside gene matches: 7. Germline values: CDR1 SGHKS, CDR2 YYEKEE (reference sequence). This CDR3 reads CASSADRVSGYTF. The CDR3 DNA is TGTGCCAGCAGCGCGGACAGGGTAAGCGGCTACACCTTC.

The rearrangement joins TRBV7-9 to TRBJ2-3; a weak D match, TRBD2 (6 bases). Germline V gene sequence: CDR1 SEHNR, CDR2 FQNEAQ (reference sequence). V was cut by 5 bases and J by 7 bases, with 22 bases left in between. The CDR3 runs 16 residues. CDR3 nucleotide sequence: TGTGCCAGCAGCCGGCCGGGGGAGTCTGATGCCTATACGCAGTATTTT. Residues: CASSRPGESDAYTQYF.

This clonotype appeared a few times. The rearrangement joins TRBV30 to TRBJ2-3, with D tentatively TRBD1 (5 bases). Germline values: CDR1 GTSNPN, CDR2 SVGIG (reference sequence). V lost 1 base and J lost 0, with 11 bases in between. This CDR3 comprises 15 residues. CDR3: CAWSAIGASTDTQYF. The CDR3 DNA sequence: TGTGCCTGGAGTGCTATAGGGGCGAGCACAGATACGCAGTATTTT.

The J gene is TRBJ2-1, the V gene TRBV5-1; 7 bases match TRBD1. The germline V gene has CDR1 SGHRS and CDR2 YFSETQ. The V segment lost 3 bases and the J segment 0 bases; nucleotides outside the gene matches: 6. This CDR3 region has 16 residues. CDR3 loop: CASSSRGLGSYNEQFF. CDR3 coding DNA: TGCGCCAGCAGCTCAAGGGGGCTAGGCTCCTACAATGAGCAGTTCTTC. Supplemented by reference TRBV5-1 and TRBJ2-1, the full variable domain reads KAGVTQTPRYLIKTRGQQVTLSCSPISGHRSVSWYQQTPGQGLQFLFEYFSETQRNKGNFPGRFSGRQFSNSRSEMNVSTLELGDSALYLCASSSRGLGSYNEQFFGPGTRLTVL.

This clonotype appeared a few times. This rearrangement joins TRBV9 to TRBJ2-1; no definite D call. V lost 0 bases and J lost 5, with 6 bases in between. In germline, CDR1 is SGDLS, CDR2 YYNGEE. The CDR3 runs 13 residues. CDR3 region: CASSVGADNEQFF. CDR3 nucleotide sequence: TGTGCCAGCAGCGTAGGGGCGGACAATGAGCAGTTCTTC.

This clonotype was counted between two and nine times. The genes are TRBV20-1 and TRBJ2-7, with D perhaps TRBD2 (6 bases). Trimming removed 7 bases at V and 0 bases at J, with 10 bases between. Germline CDR1 reads DFQATT; CDR2 reads SNEGSKA (reference sequence). The CDR3 has 12 residues. CDR3 coding DNA: TGCAGTGTATCCGGGGGCTCCTACGAGCAGTACTTC. Translated, it gives CSVSGGSYEQYF.

The sample holds a few counts of this clonotype. The chain joins TRBV12-3 or TRBV12-4 to TRBJ1-1; D unresolved. Trimming pared 4 bases from V and 9 bases from J, leaving 9 bases between. The CDR3 length is 11 residues. The CDR3: CASSWRNQAFF. CDR3 nucleotides: TGTGCCAGCAGTTGGCGTAATCAAGCTTTCTTT.

This chain connects TRBV7-9 to TRBJ2-3, with TRBD2 matching over 12 bases. The CDR3 has 18 residues. CDR1 and CDR2 (germline): SEHNR, FQNEAQ (reference sequence). Losses at the gene ends were 4 bases for V and 1 base for J; bases not matched to a gene: 9. The CDR3 is CASSWVTSGSFGTDTQYF. The CDR3, as DNA: TGTGCCAGCAGCTGGGTGACTAGCGGGAGTTTCGGCACAGATACGCAGTATTTT.

This clonotype turned up a few times. This chain connects TRBV12-3 or TRBV12-4 to TRBJ2-5; D tentatively reads TRBD1 or TRBD2 (5 bases each). The V gene lost 6 bases and the J gene lost 0 bases, with 11 bases spanning the gap. CDR3 size: 14 residues. The CDR3 here is CASSLGANQETQYF. CDR3 nucleotide sequence: TGTGCCAGCAGCCTCGGGGCGAACCAAGAGACCCAGTACTTC.

This clonotype was detected only a few times. The rearrangement links TRBV27 to TRBJ2-1; 8 bases agree with TRBD1. The J segment lost 8 bases and the V segment lost 4 bases, leaving 7 bases of the junction unmatched. The CDR3 is 14 residues long. CDR1 is MNHEY and CDR2 is SMNVEV in the germline V gene (reference sequence). CDR3 amino acids: CASSSGQGWYEQFF. The CDR3 DNA follows: TGTGCCAGCAGTTCCGGACAGGGTTGGTATGAGCAGTTCTTC.